This T cell receptor (beta chain) was captured in a study of OX40 agonist ivuxolimab in advanced cancers. The germline V gene has CDR1 SGHRS and CDR2 YFSETQ. J lost 4 bases, V lost 3 bases, and 9 bases had no gene match. The CDR3 loop spans 15 amino acids. General study results and limits: CD4+ and CD8+ T cells in blood underwent clonal expansion by week 6 at 0.1 to 3.0 mg/kg. Expanded clones tended on average to be more numerous among CD8+ T cells than CD4+. Low levels of normalized T-cell clonal expansion also appeared in some nonresponders.

Sequenced by immunoSEQ multiplex PCR; TCRdb stores in-frame clones only, minus some. The sample holds around 70,000 clones, about 84% seen once. Baseline was the first blood sampling point, followed by cycle 4 day 1 and cycle 7 day 1. Points on this clone: Antigen specificity is unknown.

V usage is TRBV5-1 and J usage is TRBJ1-1; 7 bases are shared with TRBD1. The source is an adult with an advanced solid tumor such as melanoma, head and neck, liver or kidney cancer. The source material was CD4+ or CD8+ T cells sorted from blood, sampled in a trial of the OX40 agonist ivuxolimab. The CDR3, as DNA: TGCGCCAGCAGCTGGGGAGGGGGCGGTGGCACTGAAGCTTTCTTT. It yields the protein CASSWGGGGGTEAFF.